This entry features one TCR beta chain sequence. As processed by the authors: Cell counts per sample came from amplifying reference gene primers. Only in-frame clones appear in the TCRdb table, and some are missing; sequencing was by immunoSEQ multiplex PCR. V, J and clone size are taken as reported in that table, and D and trimming were inferred from the DNA itself. The data show around 300,000 clones, with 88% seen just once and 3% held by the top ten. The sample is drawn from a study of blood T cell repertoires in COVID-19. Study context: PBMCs, B-cell-depleted T cells, or T cells were the source of the cDNA or gDNA that made up the material.

Clinical history as reported by participants underpinned cohort assignment. The V gene's germline CDR1 is GTSNPN and CDR2 SVGIG (reference sequence). CDR3 length equals 16 residues. V was pared by 0 bases and J by 4 bases, with 16 bases between. Sequencing used PBMCs or T cells enriched from blood (not recorded which). This sequence was found in a woman aged 50 to 60 who had recovered from COVID-19. The genes are TRBV30 and TRBJ1-3; weak D call: TRBD1 (5 bases). Here the CDR3 reads CAWSVQLTVQGNTIYF. CDR3 DNA sequence: TGTGCCTGGAGTGTACAGTTGACAGTTCAAGGAAACACCATATATTTT.